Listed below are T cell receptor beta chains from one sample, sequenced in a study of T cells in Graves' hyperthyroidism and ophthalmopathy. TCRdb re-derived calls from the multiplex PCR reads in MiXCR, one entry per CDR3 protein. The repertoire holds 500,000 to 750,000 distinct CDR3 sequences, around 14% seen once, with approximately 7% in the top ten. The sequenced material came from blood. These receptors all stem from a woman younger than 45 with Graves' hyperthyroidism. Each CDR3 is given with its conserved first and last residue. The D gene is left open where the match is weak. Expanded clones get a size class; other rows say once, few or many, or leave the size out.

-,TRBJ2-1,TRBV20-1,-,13,CSATRTPYNEQFF,TGCAGTGCCACACGTACGCCCTACAATGAGCAGTTCTTC
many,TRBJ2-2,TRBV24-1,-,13,CATSDPFIGELFF,TGTGCCACCAGTGATCCATTTATCGGGGAGCTGTTTTTT
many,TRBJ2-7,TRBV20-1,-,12,CSAMPGEGEQYF,TGCAGTGCTATGCCGGGAGAAGGCGAGCAGTACTTC
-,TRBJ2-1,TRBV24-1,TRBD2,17,CATSDLGAGGTHNEQFF,TGTGCCACCAGTGATTTAGGTGCGGGAGGGACCCACAATGAGCAGTTCTTC
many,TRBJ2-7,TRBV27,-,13,CASSEGQAYEQYF,TGTGCCAGCAGTGAGGGGCAGGCCTACGAGCAGTACTTC
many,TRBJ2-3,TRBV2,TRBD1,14,CASSGTGSTDTQYF,TGTGCCAGCAGTGGGACAGGATCCACAGATACGCAGTATTTT
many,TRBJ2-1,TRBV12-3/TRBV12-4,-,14,CASSFQGAYNEQFF,TGTGCCAGCAGTTTCCAGGGAGCCTACAATGAGCAGTTCTTC
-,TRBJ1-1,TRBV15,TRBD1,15,CATGRDLVVGQKAFF,TGTGCCACCGGCAGAGATCTAGTTGTGGGACAGAAAGCTTTCTTT
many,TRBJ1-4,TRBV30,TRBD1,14,CAWSISGTDEKLFF,TGTGCCTGGAGTATATCCGGGACAGACGAAAAACTGTTTTTT
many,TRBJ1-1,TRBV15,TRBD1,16,CATSRPFGQGSTEAFF,TGTGCCACCAGCAGACCCTTCGGACAGGGGAGCACTGAAGCTTTCTTT
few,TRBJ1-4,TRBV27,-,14,CASRPRGTNEKLFF,TGTGCCAGCAGGCCCCGGGGGACTAATGAAAAACTGTTTTTT
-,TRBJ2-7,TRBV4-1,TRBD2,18,CASSQVGLAVMSSYEQYF,TGCGCCAGCAGCCAAGTGGGACTAGCGGTTATGAGCTCCTACGAGCAGTACTTC
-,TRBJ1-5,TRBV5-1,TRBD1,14,CASSGDRPNQPQHF,TGCGCCAGCAGCGGGGACAGGCCCAATCAGCCCCAGCATTTT
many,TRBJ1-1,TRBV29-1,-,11,CSVGWDTEAFF,TGCAGCGTTGGCTGGGACACTGAAGCTTTCTTT
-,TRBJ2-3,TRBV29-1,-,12,CSVGQRTDTQYF,TGCAGCGTTGGGCAGCGCACAGATACGCAGTATTTT
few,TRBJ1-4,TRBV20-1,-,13,CSALPWRAEKLFF,TGCAGTGCCCTTCCTTGGAGGGCTGAAAAACTGTTTTTT
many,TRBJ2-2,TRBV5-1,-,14,CASKRDANTGELFF,TGCGCCAGCAAAAGGGACGCGAACACCGGGGAGCTGTTTTTT
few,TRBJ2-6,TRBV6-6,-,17,CASSYLRGSGRANVLTF,TGTGCCAGCAGTTACCTTAGAGGGTCGGGAAGGGCCAACGTCCTGACTTTC
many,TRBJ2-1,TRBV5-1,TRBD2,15,CASSISSGSGGEQFF,TGCGCCAGCAGCATATCTAGCGGTTCTGGCGGTGAGCAGTTCTTC
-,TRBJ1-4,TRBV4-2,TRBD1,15,CASSPMDRDNEKLFF,TGTGCCAGCAGCCCCATGGACAGGGATAATGAAAAACTGTTTTTT
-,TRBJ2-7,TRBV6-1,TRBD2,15,CASTEVPSGIYVQYF,TGTGCCAGCACTGAAGTGCCTAGCGGGATCTACGTGCAGTACTTC
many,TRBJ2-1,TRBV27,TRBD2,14,CASSFLAGGTEQFF,TGTGCCAGCAGTTTTCTAGCGGGAGGGACTGAGCAGTTCTTC
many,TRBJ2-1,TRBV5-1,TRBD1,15,CASSYPGQTYNEQFF,TGCGCCAGCAGCTATCCGGGACAGACCTACAATGAGCAGTTCTTC
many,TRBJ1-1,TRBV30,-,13,CAWSIQDGTEAFF,TGTGCCTGGAGCATCCAGGATGGTACTGAAGCTTTCTTT
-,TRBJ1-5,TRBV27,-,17,CASSLSPPGEGNQPQHF,TGTGCCAGCAGTTTATCTCCCCCAGGGGAAGGCAATCAGCCCCAGCATTTT
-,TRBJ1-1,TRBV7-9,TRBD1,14,CASSLREGATEAFF,TGTGCCAGCAGCTTGAGGGAGGGGGCCACTGAAGCTTTCTTT
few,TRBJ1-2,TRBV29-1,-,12,CSVEDRKDGYTF,TGCAGCGTTGAAGATCGGAAGGATGGCTACACCTTC
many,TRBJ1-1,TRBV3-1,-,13,CASSQDQRTEAFF,TGTGCCAGCAGCCAAGATCAAAGGACGGAAGCTTTCTTT
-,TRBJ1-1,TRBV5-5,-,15,CASSLFWGWNTETFF,TGTGCCAGCAGCTTATTCTGGGGCTGGAACACTGAAACTTTCTTT
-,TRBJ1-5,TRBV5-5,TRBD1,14,CASSLGQGNRPQHF,TGTGCCAGCAGTCTCGGACAGGGCAACAGGCCCCAGCATTTT
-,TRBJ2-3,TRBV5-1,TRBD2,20,CASSLGLAGGADSSTDTQYF,TGCGCCAGCAGCTTGGGGCTAGCGGGTGGAGCGGACTCTAGCACAGATACGCAGTATTTT
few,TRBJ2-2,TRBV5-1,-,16,CASSLLGQDNTGELFF,TGCGCCAGCAGCTTGCTCGGGCAGGATAACACCGGGGAGCTGTTTTTT
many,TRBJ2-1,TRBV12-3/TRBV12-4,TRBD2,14,CASIWGGPYNEQFF,TGTGCCAGCATCTGGGGGGGTCCCTACAATGAGCAGTTCTTC
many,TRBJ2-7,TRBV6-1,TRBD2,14,CASSRDYGSLEQYF,TGTGCCAGCAGCCGGGACTACGGCTCTCTCGAGCAGTACTTC
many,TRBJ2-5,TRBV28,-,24,CASSLSGLGRGERKKDRRRETQYF,TGTGCCAGCAGTTTGTCCGGTCTTGGACGAGGAGAACGGAAGAAAGACAGGCGGCGAGAGACCCAGTACTTC
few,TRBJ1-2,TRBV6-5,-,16,CASSYFGATTNYGYTF,TGTGCCAGCAGTTACTTTGGGGCGACGACTAACTATGGCTACACCTTC
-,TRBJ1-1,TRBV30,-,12,CAWSVEGREAFF,TGTGCCTGGAGTGTCGAGGGACGGGAAGCTTTCTTT
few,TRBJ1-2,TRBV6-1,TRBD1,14,CVSRRDRVFHGYTF,TGTGTCAGCAGAAGGGACAGGGTGTTTCATGGCTACACCTTC
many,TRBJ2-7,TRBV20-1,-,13,CSARDWAVYEQYF,TGCAGTGCTAGAGACTGGGCCGTCTACGAGCAGTACTTC
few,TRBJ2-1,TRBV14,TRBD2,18,CASSHLFMGTSGSREQFF,TGTGCCAGCAGCCATCTTTTTATGGGGACTAGCGGGAGTAGAGAGCAGTTCTTC